This entry lists 20 T cell receptor beta chains sequenced from one sample in a study of ipilimumab plus nivolumab after autologous stem cell transplantation. Sequencing was performed with immunoSEQ multiplex PCR; in TCRdb, only in-frame clones are kept and a portion is missing. The table lists roughly 20,000 clones, about three quarters of them singletons. Sequenced here: PBMCs, sampled in a trial of ipilimumab plus nivolumab as post-transplant consolidation. These receptors were taken from a male donor with diffuse large B-cell lymphoma.

This clone has only a few counts. The CDR3 nucleotides are TGTGCCAGCAGTTTAGGGCTAGCGGGGAAAAACTCCTACAATGAGCAGTTCTTC. Translated: CASSLGLAGKNSYNEQFF. The chain links TRBV28 to TRBJ2-1, with 9 positions matching TRBD2. V dropped 2 bases and J dropped 0; count of bases not matched to a gene: 8. Germline loops: CDR1 MDHEN, CDR2 SYDVKM. The CDR3 runs 18 residues.

In its sample, this clone was seen a few times. The chain has TRBV27 and TRBJ1-2, with D possibly being TRBD1 (5 bases). The V end lost 2 bases, the J end lost 5 bases, and 15 bases lay between the germline ends. The CDR3 consists of 15 residues. Germline loops: CDR1 MNHEY, CDR2 SMNVEV (reference sequence). CDR3 amino acids: CASSLTGGGRYGYTF. CDR3 nucleotides: TGTGCCAGCAGTTTAACGGGTGGGGGGAGGTATGGCTACACCTTC.

The gene calls are TRBV6-5 and TRBJ2-1, with D maybe TRBD2 (5 bases). V dropped 6 bases and J dropped 9 bases, with 9 bases sitting between them. This CDR3 comprises 11 residues. Germline assignment: CDR1 MNHEY and CDR2 SVGAGI. The CDR3 DNA follows: TGTGCCAGCAGGGCCCGGGGTGAGCAGTTCTTC. It encodes CASRARGEQFF.

This clone was counted a few times. This chain joins TRBV27 and TRBJ2-3, with TRBD1 matching over 7 bases. J gave up 0 bases and V 2 bases, and 8 bases lay outside the gene matches. This CDR3 is 17 amino acids long. The germline CDR1 and CDR2 sequences are MNHEY and SMNVEV (reference sequence). Written as DNA, the CDR3 is TGTGCCAGCAGTTTAGGGACAGCCTCTATTAGCACAGATACGCAGTATTTT. Protein product: CASSLGTASISTDTQYF.

In DNA, the CDR3 is TGTGCCTCATTAGAAACAGGGGGCTTTGAAGCTTTCTTT. Its translation is CASLETGGFEAFF. V usage is TRBV28 and J usage is TRBJ1-1; TRBD1 matches at 9 bases. Per germline, CDR1 MDHEN and CDR2 SYDVKM. The CDR3 covers 13 residues. V gave up 11 bases and J gave up 7 bases; unmatched junction bases: 11.

This clone occurred once. The rearrangement links TRBV15 to TRBJ2-1, with D unclear. V was shortened by 0 bases and J by 9 bases, with 15 bases between the two germline ends. The CDR3 is made up of 15 amino acids. CDR1 and CDR2 (germline): LNHNV, YYDKDF (reference sequence). The CDR3 DNA reads as TGTGCCACCAGCAGAGACTTACCTCAGAACGGTGAGCAGTTCTTC. This gives the protein CATSRDLPQNGEQFF.

This clone has only one observation. The chain combines TRBV18 with TRBJ2-2, with D possibly matching TRBD2 (5 bases). Germline V gene sequence: CDR1 KGHSH, CDR2 LQKENI. CDR3 size: 16 residues. Trimming removed 2 bases at V and 0 bases at J, with 10 bases between. The CDR3 DNA is TGTGCCAGCTCACCATTTGGAGGCTCGAACACCGGGGAGCTGTTTTTT. Protein product: CASSPFGGSNTGELFF.

The CDR3, as DNA: TGCAGCGTGAACACAGGGGGTGGTCAGCCCCAGCATTTT. As protein: CSVNTGGGQPQHF. The gene calls are TRBV29-1 and TRBJ1-5, with TRBD1 matching 8 bases. Germline V gene data show CDR1 as SQVTM and CDR2 as ANQGSEA. The CDR3 runs 13 residues. V lost 6 bases to trimming and J lost 6 bases; unmatched junction nucleotides: 7.

Here the CDR3 reads CATPDGGYNEQFF. CDR3 DNA sequence: TGTGCCACCCCCGACGGGGGCTACAATGAGCAGTTCTTC. The rearrangement joins TRBV13 to TRBJ2-1, with TRBD2 as a possible D gene (6 bases). V was trimmed by 10 bases and J by 3 bases, leaving 13 bases between them. The germline V gene has CDR1 PRHDT and CDR2 FYEKMQ (reference sequence). The CDR3 loop spans 13 amino acids.

The genes are TRBV11-2 and TRBJ1-1, with TRBD1 as a possible D gene (5 bases). There are 14 residues in the CDR3. From germline, CDR1 is SGHAT and CDR2 FQNNGV. The V end lost 1 base, the J end lost 5 bases, and 11 bases lay between the germline ends. CDR3 amino acids: CASSLVRGMTEAFF. The CDR3 DNA reads as TGTGCCAGCAGCTTAGTTCGGGGGATGACTGAAGCTTTCTTT.

This sequence joins TRBV4-3 and TRBJ1-2; the match to TRBD1 covers 9 bases. The germline CDR1 and CDR2 sequences are LGHNA and YSLEER. J was trimmed by 7 bases and V by 0 bases; bases with no gene match: 9. This CDR3 has 16 amino acids. CDR3 loop: CASSQEGTGGAFGYTF. CDR3 bases: TGCGCCAGCAGCCAAGAAGGAACAGGGGGCGCGTTTGGCTACACCTTC.

J is TRBJ2-5 and V is TRBV7-3, with D possibly TRBD1 on 6 matching bases. Germline V gene data show CDR1 as SGHTA and CDR2 as FQGTGA. Trimming pared 2 bases from V and 5 bases from J, leaving 9 bases between. This CDR3 is built from 13 residues. The CDR3 DNA reads as TGTGCCAGCAGCTTACGGCAGGGGGAGACCCAGTACTTC. Protein sequence: CASSLRQGETQYF.

V gene TRBV6-5 combines with J gene TRBJ2-1, with 7 bases lining up with TRBD1. With 2 bases clipped from V and 6 bases from J, the junction kept 4 bases outside the gene matches. CDR1 and CDR2 from the germline V gene are MNHEY and SVGAGI. This CDR3 region has 14 residues. The CDR3 spells CASSYPGQANEQFF. The CDR3 coding sequence is TGTGCCAGCAGTTACCCCGGACAGGCCAATGAGCAGTTCTTC.

This chain joins TRBV6-5 and TRBJ1-1; a possible D gene is TRBD1 (5 bases). The germline gives CDR1 MNHEY, CDR2 SVGAGI. The V and J ends lost 6 bases and 4 bases respectively, with 18 bases between them. This CDR3 is 15 amino acids long. CDR3 residues: CASSLDSGQGTEAFF. The DNA of the CDR3 is TGTGCCAGCAGCCTAGATTCGGGGCAGGGCACTGAAGCTTTCTTT.

Details on this clone: The junction shows a germline mismatch at one end, possibly a read error. Other DNA sequences in this sample translate to the same CDR3. CDR3 protein: CRVAGGGTRGGTSQETQYF. The CDR3 DNA sequence: TGCCGCGTTGCCGGGGGGGGCACTCGCGGGGGGACCAGCCAAGAGACCCAGTACTTC. V gene TRBV29-1 combines with J gene TRBJ2-5, with 8 bases fitting TRBD2. The germline gives CDR1 SQVTM, CDR2 ANQGSEA. The CDR3 covers 19 residues.

The gene calls are TRBV23-1 and TRBJ1-5, with 8 nucleotides matching TRBD1. TRBV23-1 is an ORF, and what it does is uncertain. The CDR3 length is 18 residues. Losses at the gene ends were 7 bases for V and 4 bases for J; bases not matched to a gene: 18. CDR3 residues: CASTPRGAGGEGNQPQHF. CDR3 coding DNA: TGCGCCAGCACCCCCCGGGGGGCAGGGGGCGAGGGGAATCAGCCCCAGCATTTT.

This clone showed up just once. The chain carries TRBV6-4 and TRBJ1-6; no reliable D call. The germline V gene has CDR1 MRHNA and CDR2 SNTAGT. Trimming removed 11 bases at V and 0 bases at J, with 14 bases between. The CDR3 sequence is 15 residues long. This CDR3 is CAAQPASSYNSPLHF. The DNA of the CDR3 is TGTGCCGCCCAGCCCGCGAGCTCCTATAATTCACCCCTCCACTTT.

This clone showed up just a few times. The V call is TRBV6-5, the J call TRBJ2-7; a weak D match, TRBD1 (5 bases). Germline CDR1 reads MNHEY; CDR2 reads SVGAGI. The CDR3 sequence is 11 residues long. V lost 10 bases and J 5 bases, leaving 12 bases between the germline ends. The CDR3 DNA follows: TGTGCCAAAAGGGGTTTCCACGAGCAGTACTTC. It is translated as CAKRGFHEQYF.

The chain uses TRBV2 and TRBJ1-5; D might be TRBD1 (6 bases). Trimming left V 7 bases short and J 3 bases short, with 13 bases between. This CDR3 contains 14 residues. Per the germline V gene, CDR1 is SNHLY and CDR2 is FYNNEI. CDR3 in amino acids: CASMGGQDNQPQHF. CDR3 nucleotides: TGTGCCAGCATGGGGGGGCAAGACAATCAGCCCCAGCATTTT. The full variable domain, with the rest looked up from reference TRBV2 and TRBJ1-5, is EPEVTQTPSHQVTQMGQEVILRCVPISNHLYFYWYRQILGQKVEFLVSFYNNEISEKSEIFDDQFSVERPDGSNFTLKIRSTKLEDSAMYFCASMGGQDNQPQHFGDGTRLSIL.

The V gene is TRBV7-9, the J gene TRBJ2-5; 9 bases line up with TRBD1. The better agreement between TRBJ2-7 and the DNA end casts doubt on the J call. Germline values: CDR1 SEHNR, CDR2 FQNEAQ (reference sequence). The CDR3 is 16 amino acids. The CDR3 coding sequence is TGTGCCAGCAGCTCCTGGGACAGGGAAAACCGGGGCGAGCAGTACTTC. Translating it yields CASSSWDRENRGEQYF.